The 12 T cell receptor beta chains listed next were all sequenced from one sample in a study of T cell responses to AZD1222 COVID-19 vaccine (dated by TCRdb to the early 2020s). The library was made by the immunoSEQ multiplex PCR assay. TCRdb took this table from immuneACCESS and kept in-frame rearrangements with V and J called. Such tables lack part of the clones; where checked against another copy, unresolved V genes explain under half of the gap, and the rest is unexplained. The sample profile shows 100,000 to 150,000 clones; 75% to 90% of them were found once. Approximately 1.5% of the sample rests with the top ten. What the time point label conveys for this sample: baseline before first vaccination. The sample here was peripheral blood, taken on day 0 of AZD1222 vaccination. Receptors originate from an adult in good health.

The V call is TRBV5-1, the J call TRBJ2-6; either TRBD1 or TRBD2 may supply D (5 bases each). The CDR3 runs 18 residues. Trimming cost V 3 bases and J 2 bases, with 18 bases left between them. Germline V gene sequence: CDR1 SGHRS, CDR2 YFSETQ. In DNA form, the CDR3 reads TGCGCCAGCAGCTACAGTACCGGGACGGACGCTGGGGCCAACGTCCTGACTTTC. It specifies CASSYSTGTDAGANVLTF.

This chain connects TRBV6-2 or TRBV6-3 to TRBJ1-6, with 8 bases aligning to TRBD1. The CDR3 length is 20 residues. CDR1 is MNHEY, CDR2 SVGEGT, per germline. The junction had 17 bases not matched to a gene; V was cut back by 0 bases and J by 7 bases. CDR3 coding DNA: TGTGCCAGCAGTTACTCGATGCGGACAGGGCTTACAACCGCAAATTCACCCCTCCACTTT. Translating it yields CASSYSMRTGLTTANSPLHF.

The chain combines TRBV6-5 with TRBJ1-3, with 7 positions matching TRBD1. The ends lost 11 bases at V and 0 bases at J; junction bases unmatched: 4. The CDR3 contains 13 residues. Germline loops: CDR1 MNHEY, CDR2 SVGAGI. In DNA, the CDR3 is TGTGCCGGGGGGACAGTCTCTGGAAACACCATATATTTT. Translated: CAGGTVSGNTIYF.

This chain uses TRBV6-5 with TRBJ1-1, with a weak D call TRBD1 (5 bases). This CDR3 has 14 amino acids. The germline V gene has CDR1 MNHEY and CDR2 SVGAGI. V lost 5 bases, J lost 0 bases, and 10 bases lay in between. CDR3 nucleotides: TGTGCCAGCAGTCCGGGGGGGTTGAACACTGAAGCTTTCTTT. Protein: CASSPGGLNTEAFF.

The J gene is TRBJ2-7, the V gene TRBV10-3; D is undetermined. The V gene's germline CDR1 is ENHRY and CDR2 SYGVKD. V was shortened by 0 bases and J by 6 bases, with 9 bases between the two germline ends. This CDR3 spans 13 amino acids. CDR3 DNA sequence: TGTGCCATCAGTGAGTCAACGGGTCTCGAGCAGTACTTC. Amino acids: CAISESTGLEQYF.

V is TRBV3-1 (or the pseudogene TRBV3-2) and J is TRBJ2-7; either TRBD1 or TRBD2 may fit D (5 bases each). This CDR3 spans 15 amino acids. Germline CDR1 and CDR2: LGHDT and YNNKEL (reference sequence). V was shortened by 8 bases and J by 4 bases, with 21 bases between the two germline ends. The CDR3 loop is CASGPGPTAFYEQYF. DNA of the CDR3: TGTGCCAGCGGACCGGGGCCTACGGCCTTTTACGAGCAGTACTTC.

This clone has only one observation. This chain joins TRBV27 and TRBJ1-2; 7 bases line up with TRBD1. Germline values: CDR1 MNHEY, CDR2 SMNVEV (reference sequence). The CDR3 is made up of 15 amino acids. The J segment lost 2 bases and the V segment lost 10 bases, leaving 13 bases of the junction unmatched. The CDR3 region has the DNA TGTGCCACTTCACCTGGGACAGCTCAGAACTATGGCTACACCTTC. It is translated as CATSPGTAQNYGYTF.

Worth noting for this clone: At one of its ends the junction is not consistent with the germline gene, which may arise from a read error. The CDR3, as DNA: TGTGCCAGCAGCCCTACAGGGACCGTTGCCTTC. It codes for CASSPTGTVAF. The chain couples TRBV9 to TRBJ1-2; TRBD1 might be the D (6 bases). The CDR3 consists of 11 residues. From germline, CDR1 is SGDLS and CDR2 YYNGEE.

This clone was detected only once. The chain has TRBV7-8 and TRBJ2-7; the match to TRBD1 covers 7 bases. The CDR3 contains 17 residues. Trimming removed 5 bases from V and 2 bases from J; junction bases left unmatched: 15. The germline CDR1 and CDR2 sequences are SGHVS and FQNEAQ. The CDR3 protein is CASSPRTPTGRTYEQYF. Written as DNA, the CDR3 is TGTGCCAGCAGCCCCCGGACGCCGACAGGGAGAACCTACGAGCAGTACTTC. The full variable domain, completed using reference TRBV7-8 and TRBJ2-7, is GAGVSQSPRYKVAKRGQDVALRCDPISGHVSLFWYQQALGQGPEFLTYFQNEAQLDKSGLPSDRFFAERPEGSVSTLKIQRTQQEDSAVYLCASSPRTPTGRTYEQYFGPGTRLTVT.

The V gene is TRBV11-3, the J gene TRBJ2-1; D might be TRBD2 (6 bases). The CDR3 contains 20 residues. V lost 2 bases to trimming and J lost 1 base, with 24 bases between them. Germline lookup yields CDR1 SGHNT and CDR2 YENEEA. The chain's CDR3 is CASSLFNGLAKVGSYNEQFF. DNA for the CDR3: TGTGCCAGCAGCTTATTTAACGGGCTAGCGAAGGTCGGATCCTACAATGAGCAGTTCTTC.

DNA of the CDR3: TGTGCCAGCAGAGACCGTTATAGAGCTTTCTTT. Encoded protein: CASRDRYRAFF. The chain has TRBV6-5 and TRBJ1-1, with D unclear. The germline gives CDR1 MNHEY, CDR2 SVGAGI. Deletions cut 6 bases from V and 10 bases from J, with 12 bases between. The length of the CDR3 is 11 residues.

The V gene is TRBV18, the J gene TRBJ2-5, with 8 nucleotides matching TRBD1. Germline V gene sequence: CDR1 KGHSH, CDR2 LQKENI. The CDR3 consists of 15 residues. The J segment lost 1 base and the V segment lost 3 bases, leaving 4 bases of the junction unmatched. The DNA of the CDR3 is TGTGCCAGCTCACCTCCGACAGGGGTCCAAGAGACCCAGTACTTC. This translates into CASSPPTGVQETQYF.